Included here is one T cell receptor (beta chain) sequence, with context. Its antigen is not identified. This CDR3 is built from 13 residues. Looked up from germline, CDR1 is MGHRA and CDR2 is YSYEKL. Trimming pared 1 base from V and 10 bases from J, leaving 8 bases between. This entry is derived from a study of T-cell memory formation after mild COVID-19. Study findings and constraints: The main location of contracting CD4+ clones was CM and EM, and that of contracting CD8+ clones was EMRA. SARS-CoV-2 specificity of second-wave clones peaking day 37 was unconfirmed. Some clones that responded were present in memory (sampled pre-infection), which suggests cross-reactive memory joined.

One entry per CDR3 protein results from TCRdb running MiXCR on the 5' RACE reads. The profile shows about 450,000 distinct CDR3 sequences, around a quarter of them singletons. Material for sequencing was PBMCs or a T cell subset sorted from them (not recorded which). The rearrangement uses TRBV4-1 and TRBJ1-6; unclear D gene. This receptor was taken from an adult woman who had mild COVID-19 (a few samples of this study predate the infection). Cell type and time point are not known. CDR3 DNA sequence: TGCGCCAGCAGCCAAGTCGCAGAATCACCCCTCCACTTT. Translated: CASSQVAESPLHF.